The sequence of this T cell receptor (beta chain) was determined in a study of blood T cell repertoires in COVID-19. Study as a whole: Specimens from acute and convalescent COVID-19 originated in the United States, Italy and Spain.

Using immunoSEQ multiplex PCR, the repertoire was profiled, and TCRdb retains in-frame clones only, with some absent. The sample includes 120,000 to 150,000 clones, about 91% of them seen just once. Germline loops: CDR1 LNHDA, CDR2 SQIVND (reference sequence). CDR3 length: 17 amino acids. Trimming pared 3 bases from V and 3 bases from J, leaving 17 bases between. This sequence was found in a human donor in a cohort sampled during active COVID-19. The sequenced sample consisted of peripheral blood. This chain uses TRBV19 with TRBJ2-2; possible D gene TRBD1, 6 bases. The CDR3 sequence is CASSMRRGRGDTGELFF. The CDR3 nucleotides are TGTGCCAGTAGTATGCGGCGTGGCAGGGGAGACACCGGGGAGCTGTTTTTT.